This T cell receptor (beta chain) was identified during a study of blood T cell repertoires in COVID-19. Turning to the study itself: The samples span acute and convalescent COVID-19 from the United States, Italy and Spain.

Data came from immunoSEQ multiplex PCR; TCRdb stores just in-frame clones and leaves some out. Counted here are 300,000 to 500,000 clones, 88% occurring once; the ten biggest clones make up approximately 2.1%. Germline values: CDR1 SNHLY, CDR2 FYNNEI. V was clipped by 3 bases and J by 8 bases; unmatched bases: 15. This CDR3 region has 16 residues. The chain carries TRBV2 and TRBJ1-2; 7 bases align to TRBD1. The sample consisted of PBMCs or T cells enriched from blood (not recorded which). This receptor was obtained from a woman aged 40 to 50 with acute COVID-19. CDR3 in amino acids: CASSDLRDRNSGGYTF. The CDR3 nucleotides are TGTGCCAGCAGTGACCTTCGGGACAGAAACTCAGGGGGCTACACCTTC.